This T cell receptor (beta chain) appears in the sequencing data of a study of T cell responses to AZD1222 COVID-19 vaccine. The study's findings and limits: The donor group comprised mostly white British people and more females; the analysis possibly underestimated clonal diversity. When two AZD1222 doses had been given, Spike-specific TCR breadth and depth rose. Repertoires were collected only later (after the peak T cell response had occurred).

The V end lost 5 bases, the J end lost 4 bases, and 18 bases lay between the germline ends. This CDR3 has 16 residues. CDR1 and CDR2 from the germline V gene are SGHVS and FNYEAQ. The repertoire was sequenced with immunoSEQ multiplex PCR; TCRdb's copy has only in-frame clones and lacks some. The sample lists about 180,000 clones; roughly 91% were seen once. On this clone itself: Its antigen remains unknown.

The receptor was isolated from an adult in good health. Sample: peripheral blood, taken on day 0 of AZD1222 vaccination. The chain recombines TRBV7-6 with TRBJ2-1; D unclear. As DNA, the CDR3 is TGTGCCAGCAGCCCCCACTCCAGGTCGTCTTACAATGAGCAGTTCTTC. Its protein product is CASSPHSRSSYNEQFF. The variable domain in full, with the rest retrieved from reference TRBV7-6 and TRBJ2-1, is GAGVSQSPRYKVTKRGQDVALRCDPISGHVSLYWYRQALGQGPEFLTYFNYEAQQDKSGLPNDRFSAERPEGSISTLTIQRTEQRDSAMYRCASSPHSRSSYNEQFFGPGTRLTVL.